The 26 T cell receptor beta chains below all came from one sample that was sequenced in a study of T-cell reconstitution after alpha-beta-depleted transplantation in children. The TCRbeta library was prepared with unique molecular identifiers. Using its own MiXCR run on the PCR reads, TCRdb lists one record per CDR3 protein. This table has 200,000 to 250,000 distinct CDR3 sequences, approximately 9% appearing once. The sequencing here drew on PBMCs from the stem cell graft donor, taken from the stem cell graft. The origin of the receptors is a human donor who donated a stem cell graft to a child with acute lymphoblastic leukemia.

The chain joins TRBV6-5 to TRBJ2-7; D is undetermined. V lost 8 bases, J lost 2 bases, and 4 bases lay in between. Per germline, CDR1 MNHEY and CDR2 SVGAGI. CDR3 length: 10 residues. CDR3 sequence: CASGTYEQYF. CDR3 DNA sequence: TGTGCCAGCGGGACCTACGAGCAGTACTTC.

This clonotype turned up a few times. V usage is TRBV6-5 and J usage is TRBJ2-7, with D perhaps matching TRBD1 (6 bases). Per germline, CDR1 MNHEY and CDR2 SVGAGI. The CDR3 has 15 amino acids. Trimming left V 6 bases short and J 0 bases short, with 15 bases between. CDR3 bases: TGTGCCAGCAGGCCGTTGGACAGAAACTCCTACGAGCAGTACTTC. Protein sequence: CASRPLDRNSYEQYF.

J is TRBJ1-1 and V is TRBV19; D not resolved. Trimming stripped 4 bases from V and 0 bases from J, with 15 bases between. Germline V gives CDR1 LNHDA, CDR2 SQIVND (reference sequence). The CDR3 length is 16 residues. CDR3 residues: CASSSRSGRLNTEAFF. CDR3 DNA: TGTGCCAGTAGTAGTCGATCGGGCAGATTGAACACTGAAGCTTTCTTT.

This clonotype was seen more than once but under ten times. The chain carries TRBV13 and TRBJ2-7; 9 bases line up with TRBD1. The CDR3 has 15 residues. Looked up from germline, CDR1 is PRHDT and CDR2 is FYEKMQ (reference sequence). V gave up 4 bases and J gave up 2 bases; unmatched junction bases: 6. CDR3 sequence: CASSSGTGLPYEQYF. The CDR3 DNA sequence: TGTGCCAGCAGCTCCGGGACAGGGCTTCCCTACGAGCAGTACTTC. The complete variable domain, with remaining parts taken from reference TRBV13 and TRBJ2-7, reads AAGVIQSPRHLIKEKRETATLKCYPIPRHDTVYWYQQGPGQDPQFLISFYEKMQSDKGSIPDRFSAQQFSDYHSELNMSSLELGDSALYFCASSSGTGLPYEQYFGPGTRLTVT.

The chain joins TRBV5-5 to TRBJ2-1; D is perhaps TRBD1 (5 bases). The CDR3 spans 15 residues. The germline V and J ends were trimmed by 0 bases and 2 bases, with 9 bases remaining between them. In germline, CDR1 is SGHKS, CDR2 YYEKEE (reference sequence). The CDR3 coding sequence is TGTGCCAGCAGCTTGGAGGGGATACCCTACAATGAGCAGTTCTTC. Encoded protein: CASSLEGIPYNEQFF.

This clonotype was detected many times. The chain carries TRBV12-3 or TRBV12-4 and TRBJ2-1, with TRBD2 identical over 12 bases. Germline trimming cut 5 bases from V and 4 bases from J; bases unmatched to any gene: 3. The CDR3 loop spans 15 amino acids. CDR3 in DNA: TGTGCCAGCAGTCGAACTAGCGGGGGGTACAATGAGCAGTTCTTC. Its protein product is CASSRTSGGYNEQFF.

This clonotype has ten or more counts. The rearrangement links TRBV7-6 to TRBJ1-6; 8 nucleotides line up with TRBD1. The CDR3 is 14 amino acids. V shed 6 bases, J shed 7 bases, and the junction held 5 bases outside the gene matches. Germline values: CDR1 SGHVS, CDR2 FNYEAQ. Written as DNA, the CDR3 is TGTGCCAGCAGTCCAGACAGGGGAAATTCACCCCTCCACTTT. It encodes CASSPDRGNSPLHF.

This chain joins TRBV2 and TRBJ1-6, with 8 bases identical to TRBD1. The CDR3 runs to 18 residues. The V segment lost 6 bases and the J segment 10 bases; nucleotides outside the gene matches: 20. Germline lookup yields CDR1 SNHLY and CDR2 FYNNEI. In nucleotides, the CDR3 is TGTGCCAGCAGGGGGACAGGACAGCCCCCATTCAAGGGATCACCCCTCCACTTT. Its protein product is CASRGTGQPPFKGSPLHF.

This clonotype was observed a few times. This rearrangement joins TRBV2 to TRBJ2-1; D possibly corresponds to TRBD2 (6 bases). V gave up 0 bases and J gave up 6 bases, with 12 bases separating them. The length of the CDR3 is 15 residues. Germline CDR1 reads SNHLY; CDR2 reads FYNNEI. CDR3 region: CASSEARGSSNEQFF. DNA of the CDR3: TGTGCCAGCAGTGAAGCGCGGGGCAGTAGCAATGAGCAGTTCTTC.

Ten or more counts support this clonotype. The chain employs TRBV12-3 or TRBV12-4 and TRBJ2-4; TRBD2 matches 7 bases. CDR3 length equals 13 residues. J was trimmed by 7 bases and V by 8 bases; bases with no gene match: 8. CDR3 in amino acids: CASRGSGVNIQYF. DNA of the CDR3: TGTGCCAGCCGGGGGAGCGGGGTGAACATTCAGTACTTC.

The chain has TRBV6-5 and TRBJ1-4; D is unresolved. The germline V gene has CDR1 MNHEY and CDR2 SVGAGI. There are 16 residues in the CDR3. V gave up 6 bases and J gave up 0 bases, with 14 bases separating them. For the CDR3, the DNA is TGTGCCAGCAGGAGGGTACCAGGAGCAACTAATGAAAAACTGTTTTTT. Its translation is CASRRVPGATNEKLFF.

This clonotype showed up many times. This chain uses TRBV29-1 with TRBJ2-3, with D tentatively TRBD2 (6 bases). V was pared by 2 bases and J by 1 base, with 7 bases between. This CDR3 comprises 13 residues. Germline V CDR1 and CDR2: SQVTM, ANQGSEA. CDR3: CSVEPGGTDTQYF. CDR3 nucleotide sequence: TGCAGCGTTGAACCGGGGGGCACAGATACGCAGTATTTT.

This clonotype was picked up a small number of times. The rearrangement joins TRBV11-2 to TRBJ2-5; TRBD1 might be the D (5 bases). Looked up from germline, CDR1 is SGHAT and CDR2 is FQNNGV. V lost 1 base, J lost 0 bases, and 12 bases lay in between. There are 16 residues in the CDR3. The CDR3 is CASSLGAGMYQETQYF. The DNA for the CDR3 is TGTGCCAGCAGCTTAGGGGCAGGGATGTACCAAGAGACCCAGTACTTC.

This chain uses TRBV18 with TRBJ2-7; TRBD1 matches 7 bases. The CDR3 is made up of 15 amino acids. CDR1 and CDR2 from the germline V gene are KGHSH and LQKENI. The V segment lost 3 bases and the J segment 2 bases; nucleotides outside the gene matches: 7. The CDR3 DNA is TGTGCCAGCTCACCCACCGGGACAGTACCCTACGAGCAGTACTTC. Its protein is CASSPTGTVPYEQYF.

This clonotype was seen at least ten times. The rearrangement uses TRBV10-2 and TRBJ1-1, with D unclear. The CDR3 length is 14 residues. V was pared by 3 bases and J by 5 bases, with 13 bases between. The germline V gene encodes CDR1 WSHSY and CDR2 SAAADI. The DNA for the CDR3 is TGCGCCAGCAGTGACAGGCCAAAAGTAACTGAAGCTTTCTTT. It yields the protein CASSDRPKVTEAFF.

This clonotype occurred many times. This rearrangement joins TRBV5-1 to TRBJ2-7; D is possibly TRBD1 (5 bases). This CDR3 has 17 amino acids. With 4 bases removed from V and 9 bases from J, the gap between germline ends came to 29 bases. CDR1 and CDR2 from the germline V gene are SGHRS and YFSETQ. CDR3 in DNA: TGCGCCAGCAGCGGAACACAGGCAGAGGAAGGTTCAATTCGGCAGTACTTC. Its protein product is CASSGTQAEEGSIRQYF.

This clonotype has a count of ten or more. The chain employs TRBV5-1 and TRBJ2-5; D unresolved. Germline CDR1 is SGHRS and CDR2 is YFSETQ. The CDR3 runs to 12 residues. V was pared by 4 bases and J by 5 bases, with 9 bases between. In DNA form, the CDR3 reads TGCGCCAGCAGCGTTGGAGAGGAGACCCAGTACTTC. The encoded protein is CASSVGEETQYF.

This clonotype was seen many times. The chain has TRBV5-1 and TRBJ2-7, with D possibly matching TRBD1 (6 bases). Germline V gene data show CDR1 as SGHRS and CDR2 as YFSETQ. The CDR3 has 15 residues. V lost 3 bases and J 0 bases, leaving 13 bases between the germline ends. The CDR3 coding sequence is TGCGCCAGCAGCTCGACAGGAGCTTACTCCTACGAGCAGTACTTC. Its protein is CASSSTGAYSYEQYF.

The V gene is TRBV5-1, the J gene TRBJ2-4, with TRBD2 identical over 13 bases. V trimming: 2 bases; J trimming: 6 bases; junction bases outside the gene matches: 11. The germline gives CDR1 SGHRS, CDR2 YFSETQ. The CDR3 runs 18 residues. Here the CDR3 reads CASSFTGLAGPRGNIQYF. The CDR3 coding sequence is TGCGCCAGCAGCTTCACGGGACTAGCGGGGCCCCGAGGAAACATTCAGTACTTC.

The table lists this clonotype with many counts. V usage is TRBV11-2 and J usage is TRBJ2-5; 7 nucleotides line up with TRBD2. Germline V gives CDR1 SGHAT, CDR2 FQNNGV. V dropped 5 bases and J dropped 5; count of bases not matched to a gene: 14. The CDR3 sequence is 16 residues long. In DNA form, the CDR3 reads TGTGCCAGCAGCATACTGGGACTACCGGGGCCGGAGACCCAGTACTTC. Translated: CASSILGLPGPETQYF.

Ten or more counts support this clonotype. The chain employs TRBV11-2 and TRBJ2-3; D perhaps matches TRBD1 (5 bases). This CDR3 spans 15 amino acids. V was cut by 0 bases and J by 3 bases, with 10 bases left in between. Germline V gene data show CDR1 as SGHAT and CDR2 as FQNNGV. CDR3 amino acids: CASSLDLRGTDTQYF. CDR3 nucleotides: TGTGCCAGCAGCTTAGATCTTAGGGGAACAGATACGCAGTATTTT.

The chain couples TRBV20-1 to TRBJ2-3; D is undetermined. The CDR3 extends over 12 amino acids. V gave up 6 bases and J gave up 4 bases, with 11 bases separating them. Germline assignment: CDR1 DFQATT and CDR2 SNEGSKA (reference sequence). CDR3 in amino acids: CSAWVGSDTQYF. For the CDR3, the DNA is TGCAGTGCCTGGGTGGGCTCAGATACGCAGTATTTT.

The sample holds many counts of this clonotype. The rearrangement joins TRBV5-1 to TRBJ2-3; no reliable D call. CDR1 is SGHRS, CDR2 YFSETQ, per germline. This CDR3 region has 11 residues. With 3 bases removed from V and 5 bases from J, the gap between germline ends came to 4 bases. CDR3 protein: CASSSLDTQYF. CDR3 coding DNA: TGCGCCAGCAGCTCGTTAGATACGCAGTATTTT.

This clonotype was seen repeatedly, ten times or more. The chain carries TRBV19 and TRBJ2-5; D may match TRBD1 or TRBD2 (5 bases each). The CDR3 consists of 13 residues. Germline CDR1 reads LNHDA; CDR2 reads SQIVND (reference sequence). V dropped 2 bases and J dropped 4 bases, with 8 bases sitting between them. CDR3 residues: CASSITGGETQYF. CDR3 DNA sequence: TGTGCCAGTAGTATAACTGGGGGAGAGACCCAGTACTTC.

V is TRBV3-1 and J is TRBJ2-6, with D perhaps matching TRBD1 (5 bases). This CDR3 region has 19 residues. Germline values: CDR1 LGHDT, CDR2 YNNKEL (reference sequence). With 0 bases removed from V and 0 bases from J, the gap between germline ends came to 15 bases. CDR3 amino acids: CASSQEGQRPYSGANVLTF. The CDR3 region has the DNA TGTGCCAGCAGCCAAGAGGGGCAGAGGCCTTACTCTGGGGCCAACGTCCTGACTTTC.

The gene calls are TRBV7-8 and TRBJ2-3; D could derive from TRBD1 or TRBD2 (6 bases each). Germline-derived CDR1 and CDR2 are SGHVS and FQNEAQ. The CDR3 length is 17 residues. V was shortened by 2 bases and J by 6 bases, with 21 bases between the two germline ends. The CDR3, as DNA: TGTGCCAGCAGCTTAATGGGGTGGGGGGCCTTGCTGGATACGCAGTATTTT. It translates to CASSLMGWGALLDTQYF. Combining the CDR3 with reference TRBV7-8 and TRBJ2-3 gives the whole variable domain GAGVSQSPRYKVAKRGQDVALRCDPISGHVSLFWYQQALGQGPEFLTYFQNEAQLDKSGLPSDRFFAERPEGSVSTLKIQRTQQEDSAVYLCASSLMGWGALLDTQYFGPGTRLTVL.